These T cell receptor beta chains were read from a single sample in a study of T cells in localized non-small cell lung cancer. The table came from immunoSEQ multiplex PCR; TCRdb's copy has only in-frame clones and leaves some out. The sample consists of 86,000 or so clones, roughly 81% of them appearing once. The specimen comprised peripheral blood, sampled before any cancer treatment. The receptors come from a man aged 40 to 70 with stage I lung adenocarcinoma. Both conserved end residues are trimmed from each CDR3. Fields, in order: clone size, J gene, V gene, CDR3 protein. Not every row has a clone size; where given, it reads once, few, many or a size class.

clone size: once
J gene: TRBJ2-5
V gene: TRBV27
CDR3 protein: ASSYRGRGETQY

clone size: once
J gene: TRBJ2-5
V gene: TRBV29-1
CDR3 protein: SVAPTGPETQY

clone size: .
J gene: TRBJ2-7
V gene: TRBV6-5
CDR3 protein: ASSYGRTYEQY

clone size: few
J gene: TRBJ1-1
V gene: TRBV20-1
CDR3 protein: SGTGNTEAF

clone size: .
J gene: TRBJ2-3
V gene: TRBV11-2
CDR3 protein: ASSPGQPSTDTQY

clone size: .
J gene: TRBJ2-1
V gene: TRBV6-4
CDR3 protein: ASSDSSGSYNEQF

clone size: .
J gene: TRBJ1-1
V gene: TRBV5-8
CDR3 protein: ASSLNEAAF

clone size: .
J gene: TRBJ2-7
V gene: TRBV7-3
CDR3 protein: ASSWDRGPYEQY

clone size: .
J gene: TRBJ2-2
V gene: TRBV4-1
CDR3 protein: ASSPSGTGILGELF

clone size: .
J gene: TRBJ1-1
V gene: TRBV6-5
CDR3 protein: ASSYGPRTEAF